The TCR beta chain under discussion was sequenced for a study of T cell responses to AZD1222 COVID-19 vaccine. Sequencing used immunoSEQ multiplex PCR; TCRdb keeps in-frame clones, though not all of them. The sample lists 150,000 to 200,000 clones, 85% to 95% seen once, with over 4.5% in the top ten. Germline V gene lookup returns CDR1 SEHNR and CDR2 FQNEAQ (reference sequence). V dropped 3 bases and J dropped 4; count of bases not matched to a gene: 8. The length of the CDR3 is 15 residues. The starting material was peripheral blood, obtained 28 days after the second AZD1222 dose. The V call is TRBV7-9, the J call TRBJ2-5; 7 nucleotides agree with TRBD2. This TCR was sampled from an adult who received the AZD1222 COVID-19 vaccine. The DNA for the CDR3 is TGTGCCAGCAGCTTTGACGGGAGGTCCCTAGAGACCCAGTACTTC. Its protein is CASSFDGRSLETQYF.